The rows below give T cell receptor beta chains drawn from one sample of a study of T-cell memory formation after mild COVID-19. TCRdb passed the 5' RACE reads through MiXCR, listing each CDR3 protein once. Of approximately 300,000 distinct CDR3 sequences in the sample, approximately 15% were seen once. The sample consisted of PBMCs or a T cell subset sorted from them (not recorded which). These receptors all stem from a man younger than 35 who had mild COVID-19 (a few samples of this study predate the infection). Cell type and time point are not known. CDR3s include the opening cysteine and the closing phenylalanine or tryptophan. Each record gives: V gene, CDR3 protein.

v_call: TRBV6-5
cdr3_aa: CASSSSGGFRNEQFF

v_call: TRBV4-3
cdr3_aa: CASSQEASGGIDTQYF

v_call: TRBV18
cdr3_aa: CASSLMENYEQYF

v_call: TRBV3-1
cdr3_aa: CASSQAGGETQYF

v_call: TRBV10-1
cdr3_aa: CASSDRQNYGYTF

v_call: TRBV5-1
cdr3_aa: CASSLDPAGLTKAFF

v_call: TRBV28
cdr3_aa: CASSSHDTGANVLTF

v_call: TRBV6-1
cdr3_aa: CASSEWGARWTEAFF

v_call: TRBV7-3
cdr3_aa: CASSPPTSGGTGELFF

v_call: TRBV29-1
cdr3_aa: CSVDKGARAFF

v_call: TRBV5-1
cdr3_aa: CASSLYGANQPQHF

v_call: TRBV29-1
cdr3_aa: CSVLQGILGNEQFF

v_call: TRBV14
cdr3_aa: CASSRGPVNEQYF

v_call: TRBV6-6
cdr3_aa: CATVDGTGYGYTF

v_call: TRBV6-5
cdr3_aa: CASSYSLGIYEQYF

v_call: TRBV10-2
cdr3_aa: CASRYTAGTDTQYF

v_call: TRBV27
cdr3_aa: CASATGSSKANSPLHF

v_call: TRBV12-3/TRBV12-4
cdr3_aa: CASGRGAEETQYF

v_call: TRBV5-1
cdr3_aa: CASRSGFTDTQYF

v_call: TRBV11-2
cdr3_aa: CASSSRSGENQPQHF

v_call: TRBV6-5
cdr3_aa: CASSPQTGDQPQHF

v_call: TRBV9
cdr3_aa: CASSVAFGYEQYF

v_call: TRBV2
cdr3_aa: CASKLLVLYNEQFF

v_call: TRBV5-1
cdr3_aa: CASSFDRGNSGNTIYF